Below, one TCR beta chain is given with its context. Researchers used two-round multiplex PCR to amplify TCR beta CDR3 starting from genomic DNA. Round one of PCR was performed, and it used primers specific to each TRBV and TRBJ gene. TCRdb re-called the multiplex PCR reads through MiXCR, storing one row per CDR3 protein. The sample comprises 12,000 or so distinct CDR3 sequences, roughly a third of which are singletons, and approximately 50% rests with the top ten. The sample is drawn from a study of prognosis after radiotherapy for stage I lung cancer. The sample was PBMCs, taken before or after stereotactic body radiation therapy (not recorded which). This clonotype was obtained from a donor over 45 with non-small cell lung cancer.

The CDR3 DNA follows: TGTGCCAGCAGTATCCGCGACTGCGGCGAGCCCCATTTT. It codes for CASSIRDCGEPHF. This sequence joins TRBV27 and TRBJ1-5; D is unclear. V lost 5 bases and J lost 16, with 21 bases in between. This CDR3 region has 13 residues. CDR1 and CDR2 from the germline V gene are MNHEY and SMNVEV (reference sequence).